This passage covers 21 T cell receptor beta chains from one sample sequenced in a study of cytomegalovirus exposure and HLA in healthy donors. It was with 60 Vbeta and 13 Jbeta primers that the PCR ran. The repertoire was sequenced with immunoSEQ multiplex PCR; TCRdb's copy has only in-frame clones and lacks some. The sample comprises about 130,000 clones, roughly 70% of which are singletons, and approximately 3.8% rests with the top ten. Input material: PBMCs. Receptor source: a man aged 40-49 years in good health and CMV-seropositive.

The chain joins TRBV5-4 to TRBJ2-3, with 10 nucleotides matching TRBD2. J lost 7 bases, V lost 0 bases, and 11 bases had no gene match. CDR1 is SGHNT and CDR2 is YYREEE in the germline V gene (reference sequence). CDR3 length equals 17 residues. CDR3 coding DNA: TGTGCCAGCAGCTTGGGTCCTCTAGCGGGAGTGAGAAATACGCAGTATTTT. Amino acid sequence: CASSLGPLAGVRNTQYF.

This clone was seen only a few times. V and J are TRBV7-2 and TRBJ2-1, with TRBD2 identical over 10 bases. The length of the CDR3 is 15 residues. Germline V gene sequence: CDR1 SGHTA, CDR2 FQGNSA. V was pared by 2 bases and J by 9 bases, with 7 bases of the junction left unmatched. CDR3 sequence reads: CASSLSSGGAFEQFF. CDR3 nucleotides: TGTGCCAGCAGCTTATCAAGCGGGGGGGCATTTGAGCAGTTCTTC. Together with reference TRBV7-2 and TRBJ2-1, the CDR3 gives the full variable domain: GAGVSQSPSNKVTEKGKDVELRCDPISGHTALYWYRQSLGQGLEFLIYFQGNSAPDKSGLPSDRFSAERTGGSVSTLTIQRTQQEDSAVYLCASSLSSGGAFEQFFGPGTRLTVL.

This clone was observed a single time. The chain employs TRBV6-6 and TRBJ1-2; TRBD1 agrees at 7 bases. CDR3 length equals 15 residues. V was clipped by 7 bases and J by 4 bases; unmatched bases: 12. CDR1 MNHNY and CDR2 SVGAGI come from the germline V gene (reference sequence). This chain's CDR3 is CASNSQGMWAYGYTF. CDR3 nucleotides: TGTGCCAGCAATTCACAGGGGATGTGGGCCTATGGCTACACCTTC.

This clone has just a few counts. Here the CDR3 reads CASGLGPRMNTEAFF. DNA for the CDR3: TGTGCTAGTGGTCTGGGACCGAGGATGAACACTGAAGCTTTCTTT. The rearrangement joins TRBV12-5 to TRBJ1-1, with D perhaps matching TRBD1 (5 bases). Trimming removed 5 bases from V and 0 bases from J, with 13 bases in between. Germline CDR1 LGHNT, CDR2 FRNRAP. The CDR3 is 15 residues long.

The chain combines TRBV7-9 with TRBJ2-7; 7 bases match TRBD1. CDR3 length equals 15 residues. The V segment lost 5 bases and the J segment 4 bases; nucleotides outside the gene matches: 11. Per the germline V gene, CDR1 is SEHNR and CDR2 is FQNEAQ (reference sequence). The CDR3 protein is CASSLGQALSYEQYF. For the CDR3, the DNA is TGTGCCAGCAGCCTCGGACAGGCACTGTCGTACGAGCAGTACTTC.

The chain couples TRBV5-1 to TRBJ2-7, with a weak D call TRBD2 (5 bases). CDR1 is SGHRS, CDR2 YFSETQ, per germline. The CDR3 runs 12 residues. Between the trimmed V and J ends, which lost 3 bases and 7 bases, there was a span of 11 bases. The CDR3 DNA reads TGCGCCAGCAGCTACGGACCGGGGGAGCAGTACTTC. Translating it yields CASSYGPGEQYF. Together with reference TRBV5-1 and TRBJ2-7, the CDR3 gives the full variable domain: KAGVTQTPRYLIKTRGQQVTLSCSPISGHRSVSWYQQTPGQGLQFLFEYFSETQRNKGNFPGRFSGRQFSNSRSEMNVSTLELGDSALYLCASSYGPGEQYFGPGTRLTVT.

The rearrangement joins TRBV19 to TRBJ2-5, with TRBD1 identical over 9 bases. V lost 3 bases, J lost 3 bases, and 8 bases stayed unmatched. The CDR3 loop spans 16 amino acids. Germline assignment: CDR1 LNHDA and CDR2 SQIVND (reference sequence). In DNA form, the CDR3 reads TGTGCCAGTAGTATTGGGACAGGGCGTCTAGAAGAGACCCAGTACTTC. It codes for CASSIGTGRLEETQYF.

CDR3 nucleotides: TGTGCCTGGAGTGTAACTTTGTCGGGGGAAGCTTTCTTT. Its translation: CAWSVTLSGEAFF. The chain joins TRBV30 to TRBJ1-1, with D unresolved. The germline V and J ends were trimmed by 0 bases and 8 bases, with 13 bases remaining between them. The CDR3 consists of 13 residues. The germline CDR1 and CDR2 sequences are GTSNPN and SVGIG (reference sequence).

The CDR3 bases are TGTGCCAGCAGCTTAGACGGTGGCTCTGGAAACACCATATATTTT. Translating gives CASSLDGGSGNTIYF. The chain has TRBV11-3 and TRBJ1-3; D remains unclear. The CDR3 length is 15 residues. Germline values: CDR1 SGHNT, CDR2 YENEEA. Trimming removed 0 bases at V and 0 bases at J, with 6 bases between. The full variable domain, its missing parts supplied by reference TRBV11-3 and TRBJ1-3, is EAGVVQSPRYKIIEKKQPVAFWCNPISGHNTLYWYLQNLGQGPELLIRYENEEAVDDSQLPKDRFSAERLKGVDSTLKIQPAELGDSAVYLCASSLDGGSGNTIYFGEGSWLTVV.

This chain uses TRBV19 with TRBJ1-1; no clear D. V was trimmed by 2 bases and J by 1 base, leaving 8 bases between them. The CDR3 consists of 14 residues. Looked up from germline, CDR1 is LNHDA and CDR2 is SQIVND (reference sequence). Here the CDR3 reads CASSIRSQNTEAFF. CDR3 sequence (DNA): TGTGCCAGTAGTATACGGTCCCAGAACACTGAAGCTTTCTTT.

J is TRBJ1-2 and V is TRBV9; no clear D. Trimming cost V 0 bases and J 1 base, with 10 bases left between them. CDR1 is SGDLS and CDR2 is YYNGEE in the germline V gene. The CDR3 is 15 residues long. DNA for the CDR3: TGTGCCAGCAGCGTAGATGTGGGCCGTAACTATGGCTACACCTTC. This translates into CASSVDVGRNYGYTF.

The rearrangement joins TRBV30 to TRBJ1-5; perhaps TRBD1 as D (6 bases). The length of the CDR3 is 14 residues. CDR1 is GTSNPN and CDR2 is SVGIG in the germline V gene (reference sequence). Trimming pared 1 base from V and 4 bases from J, leaving 11 bases between. Here the CDR3 reads CAWSGRQGNQPQHF. The CDR3 nucleotides read TGTGCCTGGAGTGGTCGGCAGGGGAATCAGCCCCAGCATTTT.

The chain links TRBV7-2 to TRBJ2-7; 12 bases match TRBD2. Germline lookup yields CDR1 SGHTA and CDR2 FQGNSA. The CDR3 runs 15 residues. J lost 7 bases, V lost 5 bases, and 9 bases had no gene match. The CDR3 spells CASSPTTSGSEEQYF. In DNA, the CDR3 is TGTGCCAGCAGCCCGACGACTAGCGGGAGTGAGGAGCAGTACTTC.

The CDR3 DNA reads TGTGCCACCTTACAGGGGGCGCGTGTCTCGGGGGAGACCCAGTACTTC. Translating gives CATLQGARVSGETQYF. The J gene is TRBJ2-5, the V gene TRBV10-3, with 9 bases matching TRBD1. The V and J ends lost 10 bases and 5 bases, in that order; junction bases with no gene match: 17. There are 16 residues in the CDR3. Germline V gene data show CDR1 as ENHRY and CDR2 as SYGVKD.

This clone was seen a few times. The rearrangement uses TRBV6-6 and TRBJ2-7; 9 nucleotides agree with TRBD1. Germline values: CDR1 MNHNY, CDR2 SVGAGI (reference sequence). The V gene end was trimmed by 2 bases and the J gene end by 7 bases; junction bases not matched to a gene: 9. The CDR3 length is 15 residues. The CDR3 spells CASSYAGTGRIEQYF. The CDR3 DNA reads as TGTGCCAGCAGTTACGCCGGGACAGGGAGGATAGAGCAGTACTTC.

V and J are TRBV5-4 and TRBJ2-7, with a weak D call TRBD2 (6 bases). V was shortened by 4 bases and J by 0 bases, with 14 bases between the two germline ends. The germline gives CDR1 SGHNT, CDR2 YYREEE (reference sequence). The CDR3 is 15 amino acids. DNA for the CDR3: TGTGCCAGCAGCGGTGGACGGGAGAGCTCCTACGAGCAGTACTTC. Protein: CASSGGRESSYEQYF.

There are a few counts of this clone. The J gene is TRBJ2-7, the V gene TRBV6-6, with D possibly matching TRBD1 (5 bases). Looked up from germline, CDR1 is MNHNY and CDR2 is SVGAGI (reference sequence). The CDR3 loop spans 12 amino acids. The germline V and J ends were trimmed by 7 bases and 6 bases, with 13 bases remaining between them. This CDR3 is CASTLKGVEQYF. CDR3 coding DNA: TGTGCCAGCACCCTTAAAGGGGTCGAGCAGTACTTC.

The rearrangement links TRBV19 to TRBJ1-3, with 7 bases aligning to TRBD1. The length of the CDR3 is 15 residues. The germline gives CDR1 LNHDA, CDR2 SQIVND (reference sequence). V dropped 6 bases and J dropped 0; count of bases not matched to a gene: 5. The CDR3 nucleotides read TGTGCCAGTAGCCAGGACAGGAGCTCTGGAAACACCATATATTTT. It yields the protein CASSQDRSSGNTIYF. The whole variable domain, remainder taken from reference TRBV19 and TRBJ1-3, is DGGITQSPKYLFRKEGQNVTLSCEQNLNHDAMYWYRQDPGQGLRLIYYSQIVNDFQKGDIAEGYSVSREKKESFPLTVTSAQKNPTAFYLCASSQDRSSGNTIYFGEGSWLTVV.

The V call is TRBV7-6, the J call TRBJ2-2, with TRBD1 matching over 9 bases. The CDR3 loop spans 15 amino acids. V gave up 5 bases and J gave up 0 bases; unmatched junction bases: 1. CDR1 SGHVS and CDR2 FNYEAQ come from the germline V gene. CDR3 region: CASSRQGANTGELFF. The CDR3 nucleotides read TGTGCCAGCAGCCGACAGGGGGCGAACACCGGGGAGCTGTTTTTT.

CDR3 residues: CASSLTAGGNTEAFF. In DNA, the CDR3 is TGTGCCAGCAGTTTAACGGCAGGGGGCAACACTGAAGCTTTCTTT. The V call is TRBV27, the J call TRBJ1-1, with TRBD1 matching over 8 bases. The CDR3 runs to 15 residues. With 2 bases clipped from V and 2 bases from J, the junction kept 4 bases outside the gene matches. Germline V gene sequence: CDR1 MNHEY, CDR2 SMNVEV (reference sequence).

The chain combines TRBV6-6 with TRBJ1-3; TRBD1 agrees at 7 bases. Germline assignment: CDR1 MNHNY and CDR2 SVGAGI (reference sequence). CDR3 length: 15 amino acids. The trim removed 2 bases at V and 2 bases at J, leaving 3 bases unmatched. Here the CDR3 reads CASSYRTGAGNTIYF. DNA of the CDR3: TGTGCCAGCAGTTACCGCACAGGGGCTGGAAACACCATATATTTT.